This entry concerns a single T cell receptor beta chain. The CDR3 is made up of 14 amino acids. After removal of 5 bases from V and 4 bases from J, the junction contained 8 bases not matched to a gene. The germline V gene has CDR1 SGHNT and CDR2 YYREEE (reference sequence). With random hexamers, reverse transcription was performed on about 0.5 to 1 ug of RNA. Amplification of TCR beta CDR3 by immunoSEQ multiplex PCR spanned 54 Vbeta and 13 Jbeta. TCRdb called the immunoSEQ multiplex PCR reads again in MiXCR, with one record for every CDR3 protein. The sample records roughly 190,000 distinct CDR3 sequences, approximately 95% being singletons. This sample is drawn from a study of CD8 T cells in Susac syndrome. Overall study context: Susac syndrome patients were untreated, on corticosteroids with some adding intravenous immunoglobulin, or on intravenous immunoglobulin only.

V usage is TRBV5-4 and J usage is TRBJ2-7; the match to TRBD1 covers 8 bases. The sequenced sample was CD8+ T cells from PBMCs. This clonotype was sampled from a human donor with Susac syndrome. This chain's CDR3 is CASSLQTGEYEQYF. The DNA of the CDR3 is TGTGCCAGCAGTTTGCAGACAGGGGAATACGAGCAGTACTTC. Combining the CDR3 with reference TRBV5-4 and TRBJ2-7 gives the whole variable domain ETGVTQSPTHLIKTRGQQVTLRCSSQSGHNTVSWYQQALGQGPQFIFQYYREEENGRGNFPPRFSGLQFPNYSSELNVNALELDDSALYLCASSLQTGEYEQYFGPGTRLTVT.